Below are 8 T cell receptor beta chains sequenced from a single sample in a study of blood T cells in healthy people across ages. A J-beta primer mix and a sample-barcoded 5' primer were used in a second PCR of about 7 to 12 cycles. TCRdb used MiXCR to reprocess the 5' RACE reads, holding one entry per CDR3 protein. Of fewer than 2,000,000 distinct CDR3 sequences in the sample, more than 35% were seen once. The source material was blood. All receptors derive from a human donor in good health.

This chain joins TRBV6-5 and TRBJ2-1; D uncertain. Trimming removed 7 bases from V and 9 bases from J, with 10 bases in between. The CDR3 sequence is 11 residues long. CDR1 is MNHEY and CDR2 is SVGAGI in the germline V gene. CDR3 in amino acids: CASTLSGEQFF. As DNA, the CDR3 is TGTGCCAGCACCCTTTCGGGTGAGCAGTTCTTC.

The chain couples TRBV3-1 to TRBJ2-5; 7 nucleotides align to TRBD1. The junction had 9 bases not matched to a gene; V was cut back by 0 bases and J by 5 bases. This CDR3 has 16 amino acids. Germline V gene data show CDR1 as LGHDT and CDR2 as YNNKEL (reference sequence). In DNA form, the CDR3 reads TGTGCCAGCAGCCAAGATAGGGGGCCGACTGTGGAGACCCAGTACTTC. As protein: CASSQDRGPTVETQYF.

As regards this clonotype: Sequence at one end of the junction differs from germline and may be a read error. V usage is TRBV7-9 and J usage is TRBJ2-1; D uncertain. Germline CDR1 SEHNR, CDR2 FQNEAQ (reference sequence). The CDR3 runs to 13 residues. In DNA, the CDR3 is TGTACCAGCAGCTTTACTGGCCTCCAAGAGCAGTTCTTC. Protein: CTSSFTGLQEQFF. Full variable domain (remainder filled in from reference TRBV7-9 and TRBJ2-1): DTGVSQNPRHKITKRGQNVTFRCDPISEHNRLYWYRQTLGQGPEFLTYFQNEAQLEKSRLLSDRFSAERPKGSFSTLEIQRTEQGDSAMYLCTSSFTGLQEQFFGPGTRLTVL.

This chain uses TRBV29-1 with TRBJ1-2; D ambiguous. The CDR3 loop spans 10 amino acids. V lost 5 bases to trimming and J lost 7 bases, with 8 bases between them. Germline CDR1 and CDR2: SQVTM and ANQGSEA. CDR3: CSVIGGGYTF. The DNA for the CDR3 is TGCAGCGTTATCGGCGGTGGCTACACCTTC. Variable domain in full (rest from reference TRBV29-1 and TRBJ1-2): SAVISQKPSRDICQRGTSLTIQCQVDSQVTMMFWYRQQPGQSLTLIATANQGSEATYESGFVIDKFPISRPNLTFSTLTVSNMSPEDSSIYLCSVIGGGYTFGSGTRLTVV.

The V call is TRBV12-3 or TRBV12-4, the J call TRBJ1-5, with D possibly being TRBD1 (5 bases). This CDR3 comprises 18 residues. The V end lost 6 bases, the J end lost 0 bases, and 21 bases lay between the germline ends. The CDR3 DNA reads TGTGCCAGCAGCCCCTCTGGGCAGGGCGGCTTTAGCAATCAGCCCCAGCATTTT. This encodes CASSPSGQGGFSNQPQHF.

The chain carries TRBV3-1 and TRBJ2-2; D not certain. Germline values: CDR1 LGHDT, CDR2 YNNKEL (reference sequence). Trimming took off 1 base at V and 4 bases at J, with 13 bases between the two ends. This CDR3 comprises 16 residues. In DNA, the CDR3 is TGTGCCAGCAGCCAAGGGCGCGGCAGTCTCACCGGGGAGCTGTTTTTT. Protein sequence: CASSQGRGSLTGELFF.

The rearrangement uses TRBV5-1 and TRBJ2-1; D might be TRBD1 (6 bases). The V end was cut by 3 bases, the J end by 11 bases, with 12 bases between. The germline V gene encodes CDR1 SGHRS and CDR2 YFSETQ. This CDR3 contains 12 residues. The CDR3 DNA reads TGCGCCAGCAGCTCACAGGGATTTCAGCAGTTCTTC. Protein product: CASSSQGFQQFF.

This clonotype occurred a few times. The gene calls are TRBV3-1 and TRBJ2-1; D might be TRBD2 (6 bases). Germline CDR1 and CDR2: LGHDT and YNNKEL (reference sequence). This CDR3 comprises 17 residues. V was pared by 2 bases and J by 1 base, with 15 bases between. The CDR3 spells CASSQWGSGGSYNEQFF. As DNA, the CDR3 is TGTGCCAGCAGCCAATGGGGGTCTGGGGGGTCCTACAATGAGCAGTTCTTC.